The following is a T cell receptor beta chain sequence with its context. The source of the sample is a study of T-cell reconstitution after alpha-beta-depleted transplantation in children. Unique molecular identifiers were used in preparing the TCRbeta library. TCRdb used MiXCR to reprocess the PCR reads, holding one entry per CDR3 protein. Of about 600,000 distinct CDR3 sequences listed, about 11% are singletons. J lost 5 bases, V lost 5 bases, and 13 bases had no gene match. The CDR3 consists of 16 residues. Per the germline V gene, CDR1 is MDHEN and CDR2 is SYDVKM. The starting material was PBMCs from the stem cell graft donor, obtained from the stem cell graft. The clonotype was recovered from a human donor who donated a stem cell graft to a child with acute myeloid leukemia. J is TRBJ2-5 and V is TRBV28; TRBD1 matches 8 bases. Here the CDR3 DNA reads TGTGCCAGCAGTCCCCCGGACAGGGATCGAGGGGAGACCCAGTACTTC. Translated: CASSPPDRDRGETQYF.